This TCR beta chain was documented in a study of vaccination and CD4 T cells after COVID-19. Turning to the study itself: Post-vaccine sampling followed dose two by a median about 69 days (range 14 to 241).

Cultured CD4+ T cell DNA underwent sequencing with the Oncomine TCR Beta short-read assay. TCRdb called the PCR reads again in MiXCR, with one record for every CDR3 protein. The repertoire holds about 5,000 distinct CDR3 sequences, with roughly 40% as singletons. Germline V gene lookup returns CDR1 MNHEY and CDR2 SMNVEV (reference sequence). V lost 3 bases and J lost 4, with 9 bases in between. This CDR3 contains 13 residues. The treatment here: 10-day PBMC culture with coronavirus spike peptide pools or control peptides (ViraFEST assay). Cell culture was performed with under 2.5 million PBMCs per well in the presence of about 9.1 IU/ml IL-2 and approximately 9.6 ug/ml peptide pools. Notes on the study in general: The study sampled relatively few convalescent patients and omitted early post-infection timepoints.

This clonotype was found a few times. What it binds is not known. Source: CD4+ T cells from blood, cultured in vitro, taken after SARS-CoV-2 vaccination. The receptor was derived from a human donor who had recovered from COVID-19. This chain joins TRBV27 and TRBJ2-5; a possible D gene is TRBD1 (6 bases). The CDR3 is CASSFQGRETQYF. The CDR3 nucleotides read TGTGCCAGCAGTTTCCAGGGGCGAGAGACCCAGTACTTC.